The next 16 T cell receptor beta chains were all read from a single sample in a study of T cell responses to AZD1222 COVID-19 vaccine. Only in-frame clones appear in the TCRdb table, and some are missing; sequencing was by immunoSEQ multiplex PCR. Of 95,000 to 150,000 clones listed, 70% to 90% are singletons. Sequenced material: peripheral blood, taken on day 0 of AZD1222 vaccination. These TCRs come from an adult in good health.

The chain has TRBV5-1 and TRBJ2-7; TRBD1 aligns across 7 bases. This CDR3 is 16 amino acids long. CDR1 is SGHRS and CDR2 is YFSETQ in the germline V gene. V dropped 1 base and J dropped 2; count of bases not matched to a gene: 9. The CDR3 DNA reads as TGCGCCAGCAGCTTGTTGGGACAGACCACTACCTACGAGCAGTACTTC. This sequence encodes CASSLLGQTTTYEQYF.

This clone came up once. The gene calls are TRBV28 and TRBJ2-1; 8 nucleotides line up with TRBD2. Looked up from germline, CDR1 is MDHEN and CDR2 is SYDVKM. There are 16 residues in the CDR3. With V trimmed by 1 base and J by 2 bases, 4 bases remained unmatched. The CDR3 loop reads CASSLSGRGPYNEQFF. The CDR3 DNA follows: TGTGCCAGCAGTTTATCCGGGAGGGGTCCCTACAATGAGCAGTTCTTC.

The V and J genes are TRBV5-6 and TRBJ1-1; TRBD1 might be the D (5 bases). Germline CDR1 and CDR2: SGHDT and YYEEEE. Trimming removed 4 bases from V and 10 bases from J, with 26 bases in between. The CDR3 length is 16 residues. The chain's CDR3 is CASSVGGSGIIPRAFF. The DNA of the CDR3 is TGTGCCAGCAGCGTTGGGGGATCGGGGATAATACCCAGAGCTTTCTTT.

This clone was seen once. V and J are TRBV2 and TRBJ2-5; 10 bases are shared with TRBD1. The CDR3 has 16 residues. The V gene end was trimmed by 8 bases and the J gene end by 5 bases; junction bases not matched to a gene: 14. Per germline, CDR1 SNHLY and CDR2 FYNNEI. The CDR3 loop is CASRETGTGAGETQYF. In DNA, the CDR3 is TGTGCCAGCCGGGAAACCGGGACAGGGGCCGGGGAGACCCAGTACTTC. The whole variable domain, filled in from reference TRBV2 and TRBJ2-5, reads EPEVTQTPSHQVTQMGQEVILRCVPISNHLYFYWYRQILGQKVEFLVSFYNNEISEKSEIFDDQFSVERPDGSNFTLKIRSTKLEDSAMYFCASRETGTGAGETQYFGPGTRLLVL.

The chain recombines TRBV28 with TRBJ2-2; the D gene is possibly TRBD2 (5 bases). Trimming pared 4 bases from V and 1 base from J, leaving 13 bases between. The CDR3 runs 16 residues. The germline V gene encodes CDR1 MDHEN and CDR2 SYDVKM. The CDR3 bases are TGTGCCAGCAGTTCCCAACCGGGGATGAACACCGGGGAGCTGTTTTTT. Its translation is CASSSQPGMNTGELFF.

The chain has TRBV6-1 and TRBJ1-5; no reliable D call. The germline gives CDR1 MNHNS, CDR2 SASEGT. V was cut by 2 bases and J by 6 bases, with 8 bases left in between. This CDR3 comprises 13 residues. This CDR3 reads CASSENWSQPQHF. The CDR3 region has the DNA TGTGCCAGCAGTGAAAATTGGTCTCAGCCCCAGCATTTT.

This chain uses TRBV9 with TRBJ2-2, with a possible D match to TRBD2 (5 bases). There are 13 residues in the CDR3. Trimming cost V 7 bases and J 4 bases, with 11 bases left between them. From germline, CDR1 is SGDLS and CDR2 YYNGEE. CDR3 in DNA: TGTGCCAGCCGCCGTGGGAGCACCGGGGAGCTGTTTTTT. Its translation is CASRRGSTGELFF.

The rearrangement links TRBV5-4 to TRBJ1-1; D remains ambiguous. V was pared by 0 bases and J by 1 base, with 7 bases between. The CDR3 contains 14 residues. In germline, CDR1 is SGHNT, CDR2 YYREEE (reference sequence). The CDR3 coding sequence is TGTGCCAGCAGCTTGGGTCTCCGGAACACTGAAGCTTTCTTT. Translated, it gives CASSLGLRNTEAFF.

The V and J genes are TRBV7-9 and TRBJ2-6, with TRBD1 matching 9 bases. The V gene's germline CDR1 is SEHNR and CDR2 FQNEAQ (reference sequence). This CDR3 has 17 amino acids. J lost 0 bases, V lost 5 bases, and 5 bases had no gene match. Here the CDR3 reads CASSPGTGFSGANVLTF. CDR3 in DNA: TGTGCCAGCAGCCCGGGGACAGGGTTCTCTGGGGCCAACGTCCTGACTTTC.

This chain links TRBV24-1 with TRBJ2-5; D is perhaps TRBD1 (6 bases). The CDR3 is made up of 15 amino acids. Trimming cost V 0 bases and J 5 bases, with 12 bases left between them. Germline CDR1 reads KGHDR; CDR2 reads SFDVKD. The CDR3 coding sequence is TGTGCCACCAGTGATTTGGCCAGGGGAACGGAGACCCAGTACTTC. Translating gives CATSDLARGTETQYF.

This clone is a singleton in its sample. The V call is TRBV6-5, the J call TRBJ1-2, with D unresolved. Germline assignment: CDR1 MNHEY and CDR2 SVGAGI. V shed 6 bases and J shed 0 bases, with 8 bases lying between them. There are 13 residues in the CDR3. CDR3 bases: TGTGCCAGCAGCGGGCTAGCTAACTATGGCTACACCTTC. This sequence encodes CASSGLANYGYTF.

This clone was recorded only once. The J gene is TRBJ2-3, the V gene TRBV3-1 (or the pseudogene TRBV3-2); TRBD1 is a possible D gene (6 bases). The CDR3 sequence is 17 residues long. Germline assignment: CDR1 LGHDT and CDR2 YNNKEL (reference sequence). Trimming cost V 0 bases and J 4 bases, with 17 bases left between them. This CDR3 is CASSQDGGGPHPDTQYF. As DNA, the CDR3 is TGTGCCAGCAGCCAAGATGGGGGCGGTCCCCACCCAGATACGCAGTATTTT.

This clone occurred a few times. This chain joins TRBV5-1 and TRBJ2-5, with 7 bases aligning to TRBD2. Germline loops: CDR1 SGHRS, CDR2 YFSETQ. The CDR3 length is 17 residues. V shed 1 base and J 1 base; nucleotides not matched to a gene: 10. The CDR3 nucleotides are TGCGCCAGCAGCTTGTCGGGCTGGGGCGGGAGCCAAGAGACCCAGTACTTC. It translates to CASSLSGWGGSQETQYF.

The rearrangement links TRBV19 to TRBJ1-2, with a possible D match to TRBD1 (6 bases). With 6 bases removed from V and 3 bases from J, the gap between germline ends came to 20 bases. The CDR3 extends over 16 amino acids. CDR1 and CDR2 (germline): LNHDA, SQIVND (reference sequence). The CDR3 reads CASSGEQGVGDYGYTF. The CDR3 nucleotides read TGTGCCAGTAGCGGGGAACAGGGAGTAGGCGACTATGGCTACACCTTC.

Notes on this clone: A read error may produce the germline difference seen at one junction end. The J gene is TRBJ2-2, the V gene TRBV19, with no clear D. Per germline, CDR1 LNHDA and CDR2 SQIVND (reference sequence). The CDR3 contains 11 residues. The CDR3 DNA reads as TGTGCCAGTAGGAACGCCGGGGAGCTGTTTTTT. This translates into CASRNAGELFF.

Regarding this clone: Within the sample, other DNA sequences also encode this same CDR3. V gene TRBV5-1 combines with J gene TRBJ2-7, with D perhaps given as TRBD1 or TRBD2 (5 bases each). Germline V gene data show CDR1 as SGHRS and CDR2 as YFSETQ. V shed 0 bases and J shed 3 bases, with 10 bases lying between them. This CDR3 is 14 amino acids long. The CDR3: CASSLGGVDYEQYF. The CDR3, as DNA: TGCGCCAGCAGCTTGGGAGGGGTAGACTACGAGCAGTACTTC.